This T cell receptor beta chain was captured by sequencing in a study of T cells after yellow fever vaccination. Across the whole study: Low-cell-number fractions were prepared with SMART-Seq v4 Ultra Low Input.

The CDR3 contains 12 residues. V lost 4 bases, J lost 3 bases, and 7 bases lay in between. Germline CDR1 reads SGHTA; CDR2 reads FQGNSA. Findings and caveats of the study: A faster peak, day 5 versus 15, was reached by the weaker secondary response.

Template-switching 5'RACE yielded the TCR cDNA; a universal primer site and UMIs were added in the process. Using its own MiXCR run on the 5' RACE reads, TCRdb lists one record per CDR3 protein. Of 310,000 or so distinct CDR3 sequences detected, roughly 3.5% appear once; the ten largest clones hold 20% to 25%. This clonotype appeared many times. Its target is not known. This sequence originates from a young man who received the YFV17D yellow fever vaccine. V and J are TRBV7-2 and TRBJ2-7; D call uncertain. The specimen comprised PBMCs, sampled on the day of the yellow fever booster vaccination. The CDR3 coding sequence is TGTGCCAGCAGCTGGCGAGACTACGAGCAGTACTTC. Translation: CASSWRDYEQYF.